The clone carrying this T cell receptor beta chain has just a few counts. This sample is drawn from a study of blood T cell repertoires in COVID-19. Study at large: Nucleic acid was either cDNA or gDNA, and it came from T cells, B-cell-depleted T cells, or PBMCs.

Sequencing used immunoSEQ multiplex PCR; TCRdb keeps in-frame clones, though not all of them. The data contain 100,000 to 150,000 clones, around nine tenths of them singletons. Sequenced: peripheral blood. The receptor's source is a woman aged 45-59 years with active or convalescent COVID-19.

CDR3 DNA: TGTGCCAGCTCACCAGGACAGGTCTCTGGAAACACCATATATTTT. As protein: CASSPGQVSGNTIYF. This chain connects TRBV18 to TRBJ1-3, with TRBD1 identical over 7 bases. Germline values: CDR1 KGHSH, CDR2 LQKENI. The ends lost 2 bases at V and 0 bases at J; junction bases unmatched: 1. The CDR3 sequence is 15 residues long. The full variable domain, rest sourced from reference TRBV18 and TRBJ1-3, is NAGVMQNPRHLVRRRGQEARLRCSPMKGHSHVYWYRQLPEEGLKFMVYLQKENIIDESGMPKERFSAEFPKEGPSILRIQQVVRGDSAAYFCASSPGQVSGNTIYFGEGSWLTVV.